A selection of T cell receptor beta chains follows, all from one sample in a study of shared clonotypes between healthy human individuals. Only in-frame clones appear in the TCRdb table, and some are missing; sequencing was by immunoSEQ multiplex PCR. In the table there are some 630,000 clones, approximately 96% of which are singletons. Input material: naive CD8+ T cells sorted from blood. These receptors originate from a woman aged 25-40 years in good health. Each CDR3 is given with its conserved first and last residue. A D gene is named only where the DNA matches it firmly. Clone size is not always given. Where it is, it says once, few, many or a class for expanded clones.

V	D	J	size	CDR3	DNA
TRBV28	.	TRBJ2-5	.	CASSFAKTQYF	TGTGCCAGCAGTTTTGCAAAGACCCAGTACTTC
TRBV5-6	.	TRBJ1-5	.	CASSLAGQESNQPQHF	TGTGCCAGCAGCTTGGCTGGGCAGGAGTCTAATCAGCCCCAGCATTTT
TRBV28	TRBD2	TRBJ2-7	once	CASTEVGLASYEQYF	TGTGCCAGCACGGAGGTAGGACTAGCGTCCTACGAGCAGTACTTC
TRBV9	TRBD1	TRBJ1-3	.	CASSATDRAGRNTIYF	TGTGCCAGCAGCGCTACCGACAGGGCTGGGCGAAACACCATATATTTT
TRBV29-1	.	TRBJ1-1	.	CSVEGDFPFYSEAFF	TGCAGCGTTGAGGGGGACTTCCCCTTTTACTCTGAAGCTTTCTTT
TRBV18	.	TRBJ1-1	.	CASSLTTENTEAFF	TGTGCCAGCTCACTCACTACGGAGAACACTGAAGCTTTCTTT
TRBV5-4	TRBD2	TRBJ2-7	.	CASSLGVSGSRSYEQYF	TGTGCCAGCAGCTTGGGGGTTAGCGGGTCCCGCTCCTACGAGCAGTACTTC
TRBV11-2	.	TRBJ1-3	.	CASSLRDNKNTIYF	TGTGCCAGCAGCTTACGGGACAACAAAAACACCATATATTTT
TRBV27	.	TRBJ2-7	.	CAIGPSSYEQYF	TGTGCCATCGGACCTTCCTCCTACGAGCAGTACTTC
TRBV23-1	TRBD1	TRBJ2-7	.	CASSEPPPGNRGSYEQYF	TGCGCCAGCAGTGAACCCCCCCCGGGGAACAGGGGTTCCTACGAGCAGTACTTC
TRBV5-4	.	TRBJ2-1	.	CASSTRPNEQFF	TGTGCCAGCAGCACCCGCCCCAATGAGCAGTTCTTC
TRBV2	TRBD1	TRBJ1-1	.	CASTGTANTEAFF	TGTGCCAGCACGGGGACAGCGAACACTGAAGCTTTCTTT
TRBV4-2	TRBD1	TRBJ1-2	.	CASSLSTGDNYGYTF	TGTGCCAGCAGCCTTTCGACAGGGGACAACTATGGCTACACCTTC
TRBV7-8	TRBD1	TRBJ1-5	.	CASSFQQGPDQPQHF	TGTGCCAGCAGCTTCCAACAGGGGCCCGATCAGCCCCAGCATTTT
TRBV10-1	TRBD2	TRBJ2-1	.	CASSERDWSNEQFF	TGCGCCAGCAGCGAGCGGGACTGGAGTAATGAGCAGTTCTTC
TRBV4-1	.	TRBJ2-2	.	CASSRSSGEAGELFF	TGCGCCAGCAGCCGTTCCTCAGGGGAGGCCGGGGAGCTGTTTTTT
TRBV9	.	TRBJ2-5	.	CASSVDLETQYF	TGTGCCAGCAGCGTAGATCTCGAGACCCAGTACTTC
TRBV27	.	TRBJ2-7	.	CASSPGTPNEQYF	TGTGCCAGCAGTCCGGGGACCCCCAACGAGCAGTACTTC
TRBV7-9	.	TRBJ1-2	.	CASSSRNTGIDGYTF	TGTGCCAGCAGCTCCCGGAACACAGGGATAGATGGCTACACCTTC
TRBV27	.	TRBJ1-2	.	CASSSTGRGVLLLGYTF	TGTGCCAGCAGTTCAACAGGACGGGGGGTGCTATTATTGGGCTACACCTTC
TRBV27	.	TRBJ2-1	.	CASSLGDAYNEQFF	TGTGCCAGCAGTTTGGGAGACGCGTACAATGAGCAGTTCTTC
TRBV28	.	TRBJ2-2	.	CASERGELFF	TGTGCCAGCGAAAGAGGGGAGCTGTTTTTT
TRBV5-8	.	TRBJ2-2	.	CASSLLAQKSIGGELFF	TGTGCCAGCAGCTTGTTGGCTCAGAAGTCGATCGGCGGGGAGCTGTTTTTT
TRBV4-1	.	TRBJ2-3	.	CASSQVTGRPDTQYF	TGCGCCAGCAGCCAAGTAACGGGAAGACCAGATACGCAGTATTTT
TRBV10-1	TRBD2	TRBJ2-1	.	CASSLAGRYNEQFF	TGCGCCAGCAGCCTAGCGGGAAGATACAATGAGCAGTTCTTC
TRBV28	.	TRBJ1-2	.	CASSLFGDKFYGYTF	TGTGCCAGCAGTTTATTCGGCGACAAATTCTATGGCTACACCTTC
TRBV4-1	.	TRBJ2-4	.	CASSQGKNIQYF	TGCGCCAGCAGCCAAGGGAAAAACATTCAGTACTTC